A single sample is the source of the 14 T cell receptor beta chains below, sequenced in a study of Ad26.COV2.S vaccination and SARS-CoV-2 variants. Using immunoSEQ multiplex PCR, the repertoire was profiled, and TCRdb retains in-frame clones only, with some absent. The data contain about 320,000 clones, more than 70% of them singletons. Treatment meaning: some 20 received Ad26.COV2.S at low or high dose, single or two shots; about 5 received placebo; per-sample allocation not given. Sample collection was performed on day 63 after the first vaccine or placebo injection. The sample was peripheral blood, taken in a trial of Ad26.COV2.S vaccine versus placebo. The receptors originated from a person between 18 and 59 years old who received the Ad26.COV2.S COVID-19 vaccine or a placebo.

The chain joins TRBV7-2 to TRBJ2-2; 11 positions agree with TRBD1. The trim removed 2 bases at V and 7 bases at J, leaving 12 bases unmatched. Germline values: CDR1 SGHTA, CDR2 FQGNSA. The CDR3 covers 18 residues. The CDR3 sequence is CASSLTGTGGRVGGELFF. In nucleotides, the CDR3 is TGTGCCAGCAGCTTAACCGGGACAGGGGGAAGGGTAGGCGGGGAGCTGTTTTTT.

This chain connects TRBV3-1 (or the pseudogene TRBV3-2) to TRBJ1-2, with D unresolved. V lost 0 bases and J lost 6, with 20 bases in between. The CDR3 has 17 residues. The germline V gene encodes CDR1 LGHDT and CDR2 YNNKEL (reference sequence). The CDR3 protein is CASSQDQRKGSLNGYTF. The CDR3 DNA sequence: TGTGCCAGCAGCCAAGATCAGCGTAAGGGAAGTCTTAATGGCTACACCTTC.

The chain links TRBV10-2 to TRBJ1-1, with TRBD1 as a possible D gene (5 bases). Germline lookup yields CDR1 WSHSY and CDR2 SAAADI. The CDR3 is 13 amino acids. V was trimmed by 3 bases and J by 0 bases, leaving 5 bases between them. Here the CDR3 DNA reads TGCGCCAGCAGTGACAGGGTGAACACTGAAGCTTTCTTT. As protein: CASSDRVNTEAFF.

The chain uses TRBV11-2 and TRBJ2-2; tentatively, D is TRBD1 (6 bases). The CDR3 has 15 amino acids. Germline CDR1 SGHAT, CDR2 FQNNGV. V was clipped by 4 bases and J by 4 bases, with 13 bases between them. The CDR3 DNA sequence: TGTGCCAGCAGCTCCGGGACACATATCACCGGGGAGCTGTTTTTT. It encodes CASSSGTHITGELFF.

This clone showed up just once. J is TRBJ2-3 and V is TRBV4-2, with 7 nucleotides matching TRBD2. V shed 3 bases and J 2 bases; nucleotides not matched to a gene: 11. The CDR3 length is 17 residues. Germline CDR1 LGHNA, CDR2 YNFKEQ. The CDR3 DNA sequence: TGTGCCAGCAGCCAGGGAGAGTTGCGGGGGTTCACAGATACGCAGTATTTT. Amino acids: CASSQGELRGFTDTQYF.

V gene TRBV6-6 combines with J gene TRBJ1-6; D is unresolved. V was shortened by 4 bases and J by 0 bases, with 4 bases between the two germline ends. CDR3 length: 14 amino acids. Germline-derived CDR1 and CDR2 are MNHNY and SVGAGI (reference sequence). CDR3 coding DNA: TGTGCCAGCAGTTTCACCTCCTATAATTCACCCCTCCACTTT. This sequence encodes CASSFTSYNSPLHF.

The chain combines TRBV6-5 with TRBJ1-2; D is perhaps TRBD1 (5 bases). From germline, CDR1 is MNHEY and CDR2 SVGAGI. V was shortened by 2 bases and J by 0 bases, with 10 bases between the two germline ends. The CDR3 length is 15 residues. This chain's CDR3 is CASSYGDRSNYGYTF. The CDR3 DNA reads as TGTGCCAGCAGTTACGGGGACCGCTCTAACTATGGCTACACCTTC.

The chain combines TRBV5-6 with TRBJ2-7, with a weak D call TRBD1 (6 bases). The germline CDR1 and CDR2 sequences are SGHDT and YYEEEE. The V and J ends lost 4 bases and 5 bases respectively, with 22 bases between them. The CDR3 contains 16 residues. The CDR3 nucleotides read TGTGCCAGCAGCGAAATGGACAGCACCCTGGTAGACGAGCAGTACTTC. Translated, it gives CASSEMDSTLVDEQYF.

J is TRBJ2-3 and V is TRBV6-4, with D perhaps TRBD1 or TRBD2 (5 bases each). The CDR3 spans 12 residues. Germline V gives CDR1 MRHNA, CDR2 SNTAGT. The ends were cut back, 2 bases at V and 6 bases at J, with 6 bases in the middle. The CDR3 region is CASSDGTDTQYF. The DNA for the CDR3 is TGTGCCAGCAGTGACGGGACGGATACGCAGTATTTT.

J is TRBJ2-7 and V is TRBV7-2; perhaps TRBD2 as D (5 bases). There are 16 residues in the CDR3. Germline loops: CDR1 SGHTA, CDR2 FQGNSA. Trimming took 1 base from V and 4 from J, leaving 17 bases between them. Written as DNA, the CDR3 is TGTGCCAGCAGCTTAGGGGGAGTAGTTGGCACTTACGAGCAGTACTTC. Its protein product is CASSLGGVVGTYEQYF.

The chain carries TRBV6-6 and TRBJ1-1; unclear D gene. CDR3 length: 11 amino acids. Trimming took 6 bases from V and 3 from J, leaving 5 bases between them. CDR1 is MNHNY, CDR2 SVGAGI, per germline (reference sequence). The CDR3, as DNA: TGTGCCAGCAGGGGTGACACTGAAGCTTTCTTT. Its translation is CASRGDTEAFF.

V gene TRBV18 combines with J gene TRBJ2-3, with 9 bases lining up with TRBD2. The CDR3 loop spans 15 amino acids. The germline V gene has CDR1 KGHSH and CDR2 LQKENI. V gave up 3 bases and J gave up 2 bases; unmatched junction bases: 3. The CDR3 nucleotides are TGTGCCAGCTCACCCTTAGCGGGGGCCACAGATACGCAGTATTTT. This translates into CASSPLAGATDTQYF.

This chain connects TRBV4-3 to TRBJ1-5, with D uncertain. The CDR3 is made up of 14 amino acids. V was clipped by 3 bases and J by 5 bases, with 11 bases between them. Looked up from germline, CDR1 is LGHNA and CDR2 is YSLEER. CDR3 region: CASSQGLGDQPQHF. In DNA form, the CDR3 reads TGCGCCAGCAGCCAGGGGTTAGGTGATCAGCCCCAGCATTTT.

The rearrangement joins TRBV19 to TRBJ2-6; weak D call: TRBD1 (6 bases). This CDR3 comprises 16 residues. Trimming left V 0 bases short and J 4 bases short, with 10 bases between. The germline V gene encodes CDR1 LNHDA and CDR2 SQIVND (reference sequence). Here the CDR3 reads CASSIDRGSGANVLTF. CDR3 nucleotides: TGTGCCAGTAGTATAGACAGGGGCTCGGGGGCCAACGTCCTGACTTTC.